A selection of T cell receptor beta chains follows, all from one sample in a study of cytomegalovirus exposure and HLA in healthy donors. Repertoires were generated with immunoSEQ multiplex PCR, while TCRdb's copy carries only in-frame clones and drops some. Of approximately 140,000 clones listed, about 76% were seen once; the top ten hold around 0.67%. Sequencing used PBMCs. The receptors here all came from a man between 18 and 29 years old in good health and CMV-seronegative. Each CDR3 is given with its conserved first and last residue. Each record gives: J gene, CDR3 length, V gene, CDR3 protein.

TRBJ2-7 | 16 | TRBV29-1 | CSVEPGRGSKGYEQYF
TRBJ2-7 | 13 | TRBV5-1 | CASRGTGRYEQYF
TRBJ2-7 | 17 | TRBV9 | CASSVAPTGTRRGEQYF
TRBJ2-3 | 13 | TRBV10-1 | CASSLTGVDTQYF
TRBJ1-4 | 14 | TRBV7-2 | CASSLRQGGEKLFF
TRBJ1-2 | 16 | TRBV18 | CASSPGTGRSSYGYTF
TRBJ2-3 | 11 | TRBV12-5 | CASGFREPMDF
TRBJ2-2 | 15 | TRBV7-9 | CASSSGSRSAGELFF
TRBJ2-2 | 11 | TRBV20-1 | CSARRAGELFF
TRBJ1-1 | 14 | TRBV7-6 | CASSPRGGNTEAFF
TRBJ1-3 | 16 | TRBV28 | CASSVLGGASGNTIYF
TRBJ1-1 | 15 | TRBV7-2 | CASSPTLGGNTEAFF
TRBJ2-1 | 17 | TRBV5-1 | CASREGSLAGLWNEQFF
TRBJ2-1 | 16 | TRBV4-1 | CASSQGGRGPLGEQFF
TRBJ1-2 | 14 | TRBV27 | CASSSTNRNYGYTF
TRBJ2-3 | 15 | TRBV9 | CASSVAGGEAYTQYF
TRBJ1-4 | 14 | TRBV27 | CASSLRGANEKLFF
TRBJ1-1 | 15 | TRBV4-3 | CASSQVGQFGTEAFF
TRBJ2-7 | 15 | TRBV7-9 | CASSLARYKSYEQYF
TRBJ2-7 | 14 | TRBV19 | CASSGGVTLREQYF
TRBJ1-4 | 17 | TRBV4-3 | CASSQVPVRQGAEKLFF
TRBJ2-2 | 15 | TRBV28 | CASNVQGAGTGELFF
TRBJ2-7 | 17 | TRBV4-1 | CASSQVFLSGAGHEQYF
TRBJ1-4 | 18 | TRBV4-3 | CASSQEGAGGRAGEKLFF
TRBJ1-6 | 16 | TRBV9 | CASSAGTGVDNSPLHF
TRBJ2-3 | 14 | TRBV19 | CASSIGGTGSAQYF
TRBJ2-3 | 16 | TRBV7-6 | CASSSPPGQSTDTQYF
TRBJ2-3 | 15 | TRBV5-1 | CASRRQGPSTDTQYF
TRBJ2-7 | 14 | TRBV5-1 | CASSPSRGPNEQYF
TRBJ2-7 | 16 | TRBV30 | CAWGSPRGGSRYEQYF
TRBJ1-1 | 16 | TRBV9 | CASSPRGDGVDTEAFF
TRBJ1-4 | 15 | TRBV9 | CASSGSQGAREKLFF
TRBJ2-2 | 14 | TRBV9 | CASSVGGNTGELFF
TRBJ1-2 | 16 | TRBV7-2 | CASSLRVRDNNYGYTF
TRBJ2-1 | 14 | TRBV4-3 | CASATGGNYNEQFF
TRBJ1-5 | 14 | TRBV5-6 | CASSSRGYNQPQHF
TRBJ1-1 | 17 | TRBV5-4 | CASRRGVVYRGDTEAFF
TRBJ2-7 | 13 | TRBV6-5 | CASSSDKSYEQYF
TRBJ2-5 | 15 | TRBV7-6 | CASSLSGLVQETQYF
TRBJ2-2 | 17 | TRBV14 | CASSLFGDSKNTGELFF
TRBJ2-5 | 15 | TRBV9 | CASSALGQGVETQYF
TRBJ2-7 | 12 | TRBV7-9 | CSSGPTGYEQYF
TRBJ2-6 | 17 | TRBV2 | CASSAQARVSGANVLTF
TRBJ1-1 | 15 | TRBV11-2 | CASSSRTGLNTEAFF
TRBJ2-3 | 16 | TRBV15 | CATSRHTGRGTDTQYF